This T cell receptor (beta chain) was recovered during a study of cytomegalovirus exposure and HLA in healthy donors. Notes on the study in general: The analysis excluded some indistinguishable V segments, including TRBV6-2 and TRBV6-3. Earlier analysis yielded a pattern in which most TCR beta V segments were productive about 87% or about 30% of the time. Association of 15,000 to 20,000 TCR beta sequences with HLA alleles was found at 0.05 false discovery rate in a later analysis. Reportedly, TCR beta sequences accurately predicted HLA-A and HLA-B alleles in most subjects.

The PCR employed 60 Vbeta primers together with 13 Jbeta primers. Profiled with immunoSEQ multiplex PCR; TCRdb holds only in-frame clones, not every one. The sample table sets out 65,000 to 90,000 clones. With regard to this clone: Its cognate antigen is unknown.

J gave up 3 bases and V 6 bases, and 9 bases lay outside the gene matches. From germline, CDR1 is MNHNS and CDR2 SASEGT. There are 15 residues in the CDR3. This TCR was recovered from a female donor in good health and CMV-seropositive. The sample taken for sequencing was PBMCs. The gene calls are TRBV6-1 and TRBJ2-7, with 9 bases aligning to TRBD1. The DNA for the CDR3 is TGTGCCAGCAGGTACCTTCCGGGACAGGGCTACGAGCAGTACTTC. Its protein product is CASRYLPGQGYEQYF.